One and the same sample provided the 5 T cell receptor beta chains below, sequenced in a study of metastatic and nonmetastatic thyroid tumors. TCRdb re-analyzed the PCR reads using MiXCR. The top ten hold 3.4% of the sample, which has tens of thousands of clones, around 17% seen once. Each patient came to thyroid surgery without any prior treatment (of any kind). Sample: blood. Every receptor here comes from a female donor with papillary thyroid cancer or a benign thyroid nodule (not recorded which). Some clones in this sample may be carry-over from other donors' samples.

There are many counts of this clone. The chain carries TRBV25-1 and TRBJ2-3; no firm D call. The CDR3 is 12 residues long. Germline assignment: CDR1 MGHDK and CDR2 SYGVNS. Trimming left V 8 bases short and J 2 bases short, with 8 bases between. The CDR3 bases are TGTGCCAGCTCCAAATTCACAGATACGCAGTATTTT. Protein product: CASSKFTDTQYF.

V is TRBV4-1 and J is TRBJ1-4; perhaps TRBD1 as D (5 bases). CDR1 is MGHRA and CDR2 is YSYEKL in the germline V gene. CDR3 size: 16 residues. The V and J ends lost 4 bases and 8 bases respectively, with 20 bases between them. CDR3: CASSPSPGEVEEKLFF. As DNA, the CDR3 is TGCGCCAGCAGCCCATCTCCGGGGGAGGTAGAGGAAAAACTGTTTTTT.

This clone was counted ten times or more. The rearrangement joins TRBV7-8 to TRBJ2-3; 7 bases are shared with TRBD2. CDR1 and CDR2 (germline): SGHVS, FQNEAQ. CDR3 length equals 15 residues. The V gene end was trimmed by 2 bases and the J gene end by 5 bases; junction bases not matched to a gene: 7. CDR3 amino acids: CASSLLAGAGDTQYF. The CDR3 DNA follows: TGTGCCAGCAGCTTACTCGCGGGAGCGGGAGATACGCAGTATTTT.

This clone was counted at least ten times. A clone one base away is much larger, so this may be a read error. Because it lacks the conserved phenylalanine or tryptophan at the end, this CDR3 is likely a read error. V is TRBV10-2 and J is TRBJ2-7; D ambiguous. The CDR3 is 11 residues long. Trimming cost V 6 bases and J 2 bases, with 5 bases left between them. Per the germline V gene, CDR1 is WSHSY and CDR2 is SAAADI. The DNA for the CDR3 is TGCGCCAGCAGGGCAACCTACGAGCAGTACCTC. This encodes CASRATYEQYL.

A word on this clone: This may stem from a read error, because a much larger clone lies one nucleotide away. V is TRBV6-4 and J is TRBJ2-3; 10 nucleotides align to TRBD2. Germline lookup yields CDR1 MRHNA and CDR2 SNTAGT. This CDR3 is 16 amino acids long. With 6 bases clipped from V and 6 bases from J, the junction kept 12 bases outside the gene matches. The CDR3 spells CASSDGTSVDPDTQYF. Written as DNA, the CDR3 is TGTGCCAGCAGCGACGGGACTAGCGTGGATCCGGATACGCAGTATTTT.